The text below deals with one T cell receptor beta chain. The target of this receptor is not known. In this record, gene identifiers and germline sequences come from the mouse. The read ends 1 residue early relative to the CDR3; the germline J gene fills the gap. The library was obtained by the immunoSEQ multiplex PCR assay. Adaptive Biotechnologies performed TCRbeta CDR3 sequencing at survey depth and reported CDR3 sequences, V/J genes, productive frequency, and template counts. TCR beta CDR3 regions were amplified from genomic DNA instead of RNA. The study's processing was this. Jensen-Shannon divergence was used to quantify pairwise repertoire overlap between tissues, with a value of 1 meaning complete divergence and a value of 0 meaning identical repertoires. Tissues were clustered by single-linkage agglomerative hierarchical clustering of pairwise JSD values and displayed as dendrograms. GLIPH2 was run on all patient samples with simulation_depth 1000, kmer_min_depth 3 and cdr3_length_cutoff 8, and groups with more than two unique CDR3s were retained. A standardized tissue-overlap score was generated by extrapolating Jaccard GLIPH-group overlap across patients to a standard repertoire size of 1000 clones. To look at how diversity was associated with clinical or experimental variables, linear mixed-effect models were used, with tissue treated as a fixed effect and individual treated as a random effect. The table was pulled from immuneACCESS by TCRdb, which kept in-frame rearrangements only. Such tables lose some clones; where checked, under half of the loss comes from unresolved V genes, and the rest has no known cause. The DNA gave D and trimming, while V, J and clone size come from that table. Present in this sample are over 4,500 clones, about 44% of which were seen just once. The ten largest clones represent about 20% of the sample.

The sample belongs to a study of tissue T cells after allogeneic stem cell transplantation (dated by TCRdb to the early 2020s). With regard to the full study: The study profiled TCR beta repertoires across many tissues from research autopsies of patients with and without GVHD, plus mouse models of GVHD. The human arm was conducted as a prospective observational study, and neither blinding nor randomization was performed. The paper's findings and limits, for the study overall: Only a few T cell clones appeared in more than one patient, yet motif-based clustering showed tissue-specific repertoire signatures that were shared between patients. Within patients, how anatomically similar the tissues were was a key factor in shaping TCR repertoire composition, regardless of disease or transplant status. The patient cohort was small and clinically heterogeneous, and sampling depth was acknowledged as a limitation. Blood and spleen T cells captured only a limited portion of the TCR repertoire detected in tissues, in both patients and mice. Which tissue TCRs were alloreactive or antigen-specific was not determined in the study, and some of the clones might have been host cells that persisted.

In light of the paper, this sample's time point label describes: mouse harvest day 14 after allogeneic transplant. Each mouse graft consisted of 10^7 T-cell-depleted bone marrow cells plus 10^6 splenic CD5+ T cells and was given by tail vein injection. A major MHC-mismatch B6 (H2b) into BALB/c (H2d) model was used to model mouse GVHD, and tissues were profiled at day 7 or 14. Mouse tissues and retro-orbital blood were harvested on day 7 or 14 post-transplant using separate sterile tools per animal; livers were flushed beforehand. Before genomic DNA isolation with the DNeasy Blood & Tissue Kit, mouse tissues were minced with razor blades in buffered saline. Trimming leaves V shorter by 1 base and J shorter by 0 bases, with the junction holding 1 base beyond the gene matches. The CDR3 measures 17 amino acids from cysteine to phenylalanine. Only the CDR3 bases that were read are kept: 48 of them, in frame from base 1. The CDR1 and CDR2 encoded by the germline V gene (reference sequence) are SNHLY and FYNGKV.

The sample consisted of gut tissue. The receptor was derived from a female BALB/c mouse given C57BL/6 T cells with graft-versus-host disease after an allogeneic hematopoietic cell transplant. Recombination joined TRBV3 with TRBJ2-2, and 11 bases in between align with TRBD2. The CDR3 region has the sequence CASSLGLGGSNTGQLYF. The DNA read from the CDR3 is TGTGCCAGCAGCTTAGGACTGGGGGGGTCAAACACCGGGCAGCTCTAC.